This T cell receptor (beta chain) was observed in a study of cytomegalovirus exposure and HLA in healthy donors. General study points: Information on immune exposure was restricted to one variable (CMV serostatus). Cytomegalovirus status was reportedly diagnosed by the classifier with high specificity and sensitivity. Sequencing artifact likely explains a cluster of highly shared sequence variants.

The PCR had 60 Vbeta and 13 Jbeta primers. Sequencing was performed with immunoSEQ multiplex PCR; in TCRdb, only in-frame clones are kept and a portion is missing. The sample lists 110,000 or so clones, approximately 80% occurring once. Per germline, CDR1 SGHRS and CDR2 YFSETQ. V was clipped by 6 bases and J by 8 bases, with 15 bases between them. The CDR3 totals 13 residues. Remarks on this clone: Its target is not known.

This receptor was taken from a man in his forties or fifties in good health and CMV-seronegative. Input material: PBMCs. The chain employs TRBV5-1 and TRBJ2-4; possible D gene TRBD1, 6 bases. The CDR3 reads CASKGVQKDIQYF. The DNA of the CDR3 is TGCGCCAGCAAGGGGGTCCAAAAGGACATTCAGTACTTC.